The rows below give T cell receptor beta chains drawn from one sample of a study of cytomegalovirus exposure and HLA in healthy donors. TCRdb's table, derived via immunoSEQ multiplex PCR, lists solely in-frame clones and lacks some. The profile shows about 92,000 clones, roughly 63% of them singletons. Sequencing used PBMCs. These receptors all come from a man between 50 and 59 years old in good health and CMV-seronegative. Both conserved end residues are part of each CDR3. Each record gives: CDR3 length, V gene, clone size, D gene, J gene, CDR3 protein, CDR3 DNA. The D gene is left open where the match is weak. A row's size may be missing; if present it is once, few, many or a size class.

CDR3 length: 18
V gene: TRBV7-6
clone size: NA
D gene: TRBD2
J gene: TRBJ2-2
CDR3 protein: CASSLAGTSGSGSGELFF
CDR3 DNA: TGTGCCAGCAGCTTAGCGGGTACTAGCGGGAGCGGATCCGGGGAGCTGTTTTTT

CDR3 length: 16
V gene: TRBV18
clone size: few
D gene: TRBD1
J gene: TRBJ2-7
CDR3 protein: CASSPYLRDRVNEQYF
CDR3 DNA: TGTGCCAGCTCACCGTACCTCCGGGACAGGGTCAACGAGCAGTACTTC

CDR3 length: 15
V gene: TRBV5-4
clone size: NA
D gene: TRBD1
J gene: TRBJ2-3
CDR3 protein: CASSLVQGGTDTQYF
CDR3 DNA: TGTGCCAGCAGCTTGGTCCAGGGGGGCACAGATACGCAGTATTTT

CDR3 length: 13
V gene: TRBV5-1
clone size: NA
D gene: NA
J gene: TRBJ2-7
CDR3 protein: CASSLLSSYEQYF
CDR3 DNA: TGCGCCAGCAGCTTGCTGTCGTCCTACGAGCAGTACTTC

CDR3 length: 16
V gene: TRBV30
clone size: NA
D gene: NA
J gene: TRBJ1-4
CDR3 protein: CAWSVHSLQSNEKLFF
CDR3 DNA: TGTGCCTGGAGTGTACACAGTCTCCAGAGTAATGAAAAACTGTTTTTT

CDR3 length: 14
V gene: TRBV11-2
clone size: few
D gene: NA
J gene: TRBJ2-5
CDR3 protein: CASSPMRAAETQYF
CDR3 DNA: TGTGCCAGCAGCCCCATGCGGGCGGCGGAGACCCAGTACTTC

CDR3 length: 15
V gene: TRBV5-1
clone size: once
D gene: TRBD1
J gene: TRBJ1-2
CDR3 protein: CASSWTGGGNYGYTF
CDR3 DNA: TGCGCCAGCAGCTGGACAGGGGGAGGGAACTATGGCTACACCTTC

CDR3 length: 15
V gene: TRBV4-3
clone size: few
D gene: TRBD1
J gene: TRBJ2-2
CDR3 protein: CASRQQQGAGGELFF
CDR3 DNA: TGCGCCAGCAGACAACAACAGGGGGCGGGCGGGGAGCTGTTTTTT

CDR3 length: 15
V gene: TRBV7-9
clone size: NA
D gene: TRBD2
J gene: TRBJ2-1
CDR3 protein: CASVAASGGANEQFF
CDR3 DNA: TGTGCCAGCGTCGCCGCTAGCGGGGGGGCCAATGAGCAGTTCTTC

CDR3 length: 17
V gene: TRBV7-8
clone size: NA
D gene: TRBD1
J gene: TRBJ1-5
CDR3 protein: CASSLATTGAPNQPQHF
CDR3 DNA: TGTGCCAGCAGCTTAGCCACGACAGGGGCCCCAAACCAGCCCCAGCATTTT

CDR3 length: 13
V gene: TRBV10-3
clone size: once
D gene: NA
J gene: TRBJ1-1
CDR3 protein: CAIGGQRNTEAFF
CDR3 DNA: TGTGCCATCGGGGGACAACGGAACACTGAAGCTTTCTTT

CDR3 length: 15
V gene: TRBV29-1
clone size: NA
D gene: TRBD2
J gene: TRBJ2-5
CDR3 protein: CSVKRGPYFQETQYF
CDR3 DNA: TGCAGCGTGAAGCGGGGGCCTTATTTCCAAGAGACCCAGTACTTC

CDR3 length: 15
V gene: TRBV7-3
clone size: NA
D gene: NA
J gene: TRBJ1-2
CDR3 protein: CASSLTPGDNYGYTF
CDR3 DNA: TGTGCCAGCAGCTTAACCCCAGGGGACAACTATGGCTACACCTTC

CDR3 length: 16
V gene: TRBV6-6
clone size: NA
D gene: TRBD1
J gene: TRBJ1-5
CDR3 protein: CASRAGGTVYNQPQHF
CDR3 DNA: TGTGCCAGCAGGGCCGGTGGGACAGTATACAATCAGCCCCAGCATTTT

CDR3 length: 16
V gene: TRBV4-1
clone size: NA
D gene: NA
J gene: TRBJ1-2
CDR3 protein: CASSHVVRGRGYGYTF
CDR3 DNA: TGCGCCAGCAGCCATGTAGTCCGGGGGAGGGGCTATGGCTACACCTTC

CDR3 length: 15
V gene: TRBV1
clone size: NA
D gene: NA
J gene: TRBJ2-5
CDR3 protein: CTSSQGQEIQETQYF
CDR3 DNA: TGCACCAGCAGCCAGGGACAGGAGATCCAAGAGACCCAGTACTTC

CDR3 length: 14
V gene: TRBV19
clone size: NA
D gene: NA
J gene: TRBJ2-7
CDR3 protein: CASRRGGDSYEQYF
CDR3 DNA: TGTGCCAGCCGAAGAGGGGGGGATTCCTACGAGCAGTACTTC